This record looks at one T cell receptor (beta chain) sequence and its context. The antigen is undetermined. Trimming removed 6 bases from V and 2 bases from J, with 13 bases in between. Germline V gene lookup returns CDR1 LGHDT and CDR2 YNNKEL (reference sequence). This CDR3 has 14 amino acids. Using its own MiXCR run on the RACE reads, TCRdb lists one record per CDR3 protein. The sample yields 90,000 to 110,000 distinct CDR3 sequences, nearly 35% seen once. Stated time point: patch test 3, about 24 weeks after DPC sensitization. Treatment denoted: therapeutic diphenylcyclopropenone sensitization with weekly scalp DPC. The donor pool consisted of alopecia patients aged 18 to 70 years, considered suitable for DPC. This sample was taken from a study of human T cells and chemical hapten exposure. Study in general: Patients, a majority of them female, were diagnosed with alopecia areata, totalis or universalis. Study observations and caveats: TCRs at high frequency, those above 1 in 1000, did not change with DPC sensitization. Among expanded TCRs, significantly more large CDR3 similarity clusters formed than among controls.

The V gene is TRBV3-1, the J gene TRBJ2-5; possibly TRBD1 for D (6 bases). Sequencing was performed on whole blood, taken in connection with sensitization to the hapten diphenylcyclopropenone (DPC). The sequence was obtained from a man aged 35-49 years with alopecia areata. Some clones in this sample may be carry-over from other donors' samples. In nucleotides, the CDR3 is TGTGCCAGCAGTCTTAGGGGGAGTCAAGAGACCCAGTACTTC. It translates to CASSLRGSQETQYF.